These 24 T cell receptor beta chains were sequenced from one sample in a study of regulatory T cells in long-lasting Graves disease. Library construction for TCR beta used iRepertoire HTBI primers and Arm-PCR of CDR3 regions. TCRdb ran MiXCR on the multiplex PCR reads and lists one entry per CDR3 protein. Here the sample spans hundreds of thousands of distinct CDR3 sequences, about 16% being singletons. Time point described: newly diagnosed GD, antithyroid drugs for less than 3 months. Making the TCR library involved RNA that had been extracted from PBMCs. These data were also filed under a second study, of T cells in Graves' hyperthyroidism and ophthalmopathy.

The sample was peripheral blood mononuclear cells (PBMCs), taken at new diagnosis, from a patient treated with antithyroid drugs. All receptors come from a woman aged 35-60 years with Graves disease.

This clonotype was seen ten or more times. J is TRBJ2-2 and V is TRBV2; 10 bases align to TRBD1. Germline trimming cut 5 bases from V and 1 base from J; bases unmatched to any gene: 7. Germline CDR1 is SNHLY and CDR2 is FYNNEI. This CDR3 region has 17 residues. DNA of the CDR3: TGTGCCAGCAGTTGGACAGGGGGATTCGGGAACACCGGGGAGCTGTTTTTT. Amino acids: CASSWTGGFGNTGELFF.

Ten or more counts support this clonotype. The rearrangement joins TRBV7-2 to TRBJ2-3; TRBD2 aligns across 7 bases. Germline lookup yields CDR1 SGHTA and CDR2 FQGNSA. The junction had 5 bases not matched to a gene; V was cut back by 1 base and J by 1 base. This CDR3 has 16 amino acids. CDR3 region: CASSLGGRGGTDTQYF. The CDR3 nucleotides read TGTGCCAGCAGCTTAGGCGGCCGGGGGGGCACAGATACGCAGTATTTT.

This clonotype has just a few counts. This chain links TRBV7-9 with TRBJ1-2; TRBD1 matches 8 bases. Germline trimming cut 4 bases from V and 5 bases from J; bases unmatched to any gene: 9. Germline V CDR1 and CDR2: SEHNR, FQNEAQ (reference sequence). This CDR3 region has 15 residues. This chain's CDR3 is CASSSRDRRSYGYTF. DNA for the CDR3: TGTGCCAGCAGCTCCCGGGACAGGCGATCTTATGGCTACACCTTC.

This clonotype was seen a handful of times. The chain couples TRBV27 to TRBJ1-6, with a tentative D call TRBD1 (5 bases). Germline CDR1 MNHEY, CDR2 SMNVEV (reference sequence). There are 16 residues in the CDR3. Trimming cost V 4 bases and J 1 base, with 11 bases left between them. In nucleotides, the CDR3 is TGTGCCAGCAGTTCGAGACGGGGGTCCTATAATTCACCCCTCCACTTT. As protein: CASSSRRGSYNSPLHF.

This clonotype was picked up many times. The chain employs TRBV7-2 and TRBJ1-1; D uncertain. This CDR3 is built from 12 residues. The V gene lost 6 bases and the J gene lost 0 bases, with 5 bases spanning the gap. CDR1 and CDR2 from the germline V gene are SGHTA and FQGNSA. The CDR3 sequence is CASRIMNTEAFF. CDR3 in DNA: TGTGCCAGCAGGATCATGAACACTGAAGCTTTCTTT.

This clonotype was counted at least ten times. The rearrangement joins TRBV2 to TRBJ2-5, with TRBD1 as a possible D gene (5 bases). Germline V CDR1 and CDR2: SNHLY, FYNNEI. V was clipped by 3 bases and J by 10 bases, with 15 bases between them. This CDR3 has 13 amino acids. In DNA form, the CDR3 reads TGTGCCAGCAGTGAGGTCCCAGGGCAGGTCCAGTACTTC. It encodes CASSEVPGQVQYF.

Worth noting for this clonotype: An end of the junction does not agree with germline; a read error may underlie this. V usage is TRBV14 and J usage is TRBJ1-1; D not certain. CDR1 and CDR2 from the germline V gene are SGHDN and FVKESK. The CDR3 covers 15 residues. The CDR3, as DNA: TGTGCCAGCAGCCTAGCCCCCGGACGGAACACTGAAACTTTCTTT. It specifies CASSLAPGRNTETFF.

V usage is TRBV19 and J usage is TRBJ2-2, with D maybe TRBD1 (7 bases). Trimming cost V 5 bases and J 4 bases, with 14 bases left between them. The V gene's germline CDR1 is LNHDA and CDR2 SQIVND (reference sequence). This CDR3 comprises 15 residues. The CDR3: CASSEVRGVTGELFF. DNA of the CDR3: TGTGCCAGTAGTGAAGTCAGGGGGGTCACCGGGGAGCTGTTTTTT. The entire variable domain, with the rest obtained from reference TRBV19 and TRBJ2-2, is as follows: DGGITQSPKYLFRKEGQNVTLSCEQNLNHDAMYWYRQDPGQGLRLIYYSQIVNDFQKGDIAEGYSVSREKKESFPLTVTSAQKNPTAFYLCASSEVRGVTGELFFGEGSRLTVL.

This clonotype was observed a few times. The J gene is TRBJ1-2, the V gene TRBV2, with 8 bases identical to TRBD1. The trim removed 9 bases at V and 7 bases at J, leaving 13 bases unmatched. CDR1 and CDR2 from the germline V gene are SNHLY and FYNNEI. The CDR3 spans 14 residues. CDR3 bases: TGTGCCAGGGTTTCCCAGGGGGCTCGGGTTGGCTACACCTTC. As protein: CARVSQGARVGYTF.

This clonotype was observed many times. The chain joins TRBV28 to TRBJ2-1; no clear D gene. Germline CDR1 MDHEN, CDR2 SYDVKM. The CDR3 loop spans 13 amino acids. Trimming left V 2 bases short and J 5 bases short, with 7 bases between. CDR3 bases: TGTGCCAGCAGTTTAGGAAGAAACAATGAGCAGTTCTTC. This gives the protein CASSLGRNNEQFF.

This clonotype was seen more than once but under ten times. The chain carries TRBV6-1 and TRBJ1-3, with 9 bases matching TRBD1. Looked up from germline, CDR1 is MNHNS and CDR2 is SASEGT. V shed 7 bases and J 2 bases; nucleotides not matched to a gene: 6. This CDR3 is 15 amino acids long. The CDR3 region is CASIPGQGTGNTIYF. In DNA form, the CDR3 reads TGTGCCAGCATACCGGGACAGGGAACTGGAAACACCATATATTTT.

This clonotype came up a few times. The rearrangement uses TRBV9 and TRBJ2-5; TRBD2 aligns across 8 bases. The V and J ends lost 3 bases and 4 bases, in that order; junction bases with no gene match: 14. Germline values: CDR1 SGDLS, CDR2 YYNGEE. The CDR3 is made up of 17 amino acids. The CDR3: CASSGWQTGGPGETQYF. DNA for the CDR3: TGTGCCAGCAGCGGATGGCAAACGGGGGGGCCGGGAGAGACCCAGTACTTC.

On this clonotype itself: A much more abundant neighbour one base away suggests this may be a read error. The V call is TRBV6-2 or TRBV6-3, the J call TRBJ2-1; D unclear. There are 14 residues in the CDR3. V was clipped by 4 bases and J by 5 bases, with 12 bases between them. CDR1 MNHEY and CDR2 SVGEGT come from the germline V gene. The CDR3 DNA is TGTGCCAGCAGTTCAGCTCTAAAGCACAATGAGCAGTTCTTC. Encoded protein: CASSSALKHNEQFF.

The CDR3 DNA reads TGTGCCAGCAACCCACTCAACGGCTACACCTTC. This codes for CASNPLNGYTF. The V and J genes are TRBV9 and TRBJ1-2, with D hard to call. V dropped 6 bases and J dropped 8 bases, with 11 bases sitting between them. The CDR3 contains 11 residues. Germline CDR1 and CDR2: SGDLS and YYNGEE.

This clonotype was seen at least ten times. V usage is TRBV6-2 or TRBV6-3 and J usage is TRBJ1-1, with D perhaps TRBD1 (5 bases). The CDR3 covers 15 residues. In germline, CDR1 is MNHEY, CDR2 SVGEGT. V was shortened by 2 bases and J by 10 bases, with 20 bases between the two germline ends. In DNA form, the CDR3 reads TGTGCCAGCAGTTACAAACCGGGGTTTGCAGGGAGAGCTTTCTTT. Amino acid sequence: CASSYKPGFAGRAFF.

With regard to this clonotype: A much larger clone differs by one base, so this may be a read error. The chain combines TRBV6-9 with TRBJ2-1, with a tentative D call TRBD2 (6 bases). The CDR3 runs to 16 residues. Germline CDR1 MNHGY, CDR2 SVAAGI. This chain's CDR3 is CASSYSNAGFYNEQLF. CDR3 nucleotides: TGTGCCAGCAGTTACTCGAATGCGGGGTTCTACAATGAGCAGCTCTTC.

The sample holds one count of this clonotype. One end of the junction varies from germline; a read error may be responsible. The chain is built from TRBV3-1 and TRBJ2-7; D is uncertain. This CDR3 is built from 14 residues. Germline V gene data show CDR1 as LGHDT and CDR2 as YNNKEL (reference sequence). The CDR3 nucleotides read TGTGCCAGCAACCAAGATACAGTTTCCTACGAGCAGTACTTC. Amino acid sequence: CASNQDTVSYEQYF.

This clonotype was recorded a few times. This chain links TRBV10-3 with TRBJ2-2; 10 bases are shared with TRBD1. CDR1 is ENHRY and CDR2 is SYGVKD in the germline V gene. This CDR3 comprises 16 residues. V shed 5 bases and J 2 bases; nucleotides not matched to a gene: 5. The DNA of the CDR3 is TGTGCCATCAGTTCTCCGACAGGGGGCAACACCGGGGAGCTGTTTTTT. Residues: CAISSPTGGNTGELFF.

In this sample, this clonotype turned up many times. The chain links TRBV30 to TRBJ1-2, with D perhaps TRBD1 (5 bases). This CDR3 has 11 residues. V lost 2 bases and J lost 7, with 8 bases in between. From germline, CDR1 is GTSNPN and CDR2 SVGIG (reference sequence). CDR3 amino acids: CAWSSGFGYTF. CDR3 bases: TGTGCCTGGAGTTCAGGGTTTGGCTACACCTTC.

This clonotype was detected many times. The chain joins TRBV11-2 to TRBJ1-2, with TRBD1 matching over 7 bases. J gave up 6 bases and V 1 base, and 5 bases lay outside the gene matches. The CDR3 loop spans 14 amino acids. Germline V gene data show CDR1 as SGHAT and CDR2 as FQNNGV. The chain's CDR3 is CASSLALTGHGYTF. DNA for the CDR3: TGTGCCAGCAGCTTAGCCCTGACAGGGCATGGCTACACCTTC. The entire variable domain, with the rest obtained from reference TRBV11-2 and TRBJ1-2, is as follows: EAGVAQSPRYKIIEKRQSVAFWCNPISGHATLYWYQQILGQGPKLLIQFQNNGVVDDSQLPKDRFSAERLKGVDSTLKIQPAKLEDSAVYLCASSLALTGHGYTFGSGTRLTVV.

Ten or more counts support this clonotype. J is TRBJ2-1 and V is TRBV28; TRBD2 matches at 9 bases. The CDR3 sequence is 18 residues long. Germline V gene sequence: CDR1 MDHEN, CDR2 SYDVKM. V was clipped by 5 bases and J by 8 bases; unmatched bases: 19. The CDR3 spells CASSIGGRGGLIGDEQFF. The DNA of the CDR3 is TGTGCCAGCAGTATCGGTGGGCGGGGGGGCCTTATAGGCGATGAGCAGTTCTTC.

This sequence joins TRBV10-3 and TRBJ1-5; a weak D match, TRBD1 (5 bases). V gave up 6 bases and J gave up 7 bases, with 22 bases separating them. The CDR3 is 16 amino acids. Germline V gives CDR1 ENHRY, CDR2 SYGVKD. The CDR3, as DNA: TGTGCCATCAGCCCGACGGCGGGCCTACGGGGCCAGCCCCAGCATTTT. It codes for CAISPTAGLRGQPQHF.

This clonotype was observed at least ten times. This rearrangement joins TRBV11-3 to TRBJ2-7; unclear D gene. Germline values: CDR1 SGHNT, CDR2 YENEEA. This CDR3 region has 12 residues. V lost 3 bases and J 6 bases, leaving 9 bases between the germline ends. The CDR3 is CASSFSGGEQYF. The CDR3 region has the DNA TGTGCCAGCAGCTTCTCAGGCGGCGAGCAGTACTTC.

This clonotype has a count of ten or more. This chain uses TRBV20-1 with TRBJ1-1, with TRBD1 matching over 7 bases. Germline trimming cut 1 base from V and 3 bases from J; bases unmatched to any gene: 8. The CDR3 is made up of 15 amino acids. CDR1 is DFQATT, CDR2 SNEGSKA, per germline (reference sequence). As DNA, the CDR3 is TGCAGTGCTAGAGCCTACAGGGGAGGGGACACTGAAGCTTTCTTT. Translating gives CSARAYRGGDTEAFF.